The 31 T cell receptor beta chains given below trace back to one sample, sequenced in a study of T cells in Graves' hyperthyroidism and ophthalmopathy. TCR beta CDR3 region amplification was performed from RNA transcripts. Carried out on the TCR CDR3, a first-round RT-PCR used the HTBI primer set. TCRdb re-called the multiplex PCR reads through MiXCR, storing one row per CDR3 protein. The repertoire consists of 650,000 to 700,000 distinct CDR3 sequences, with roughly a sixth occurring once and the leading ten covering about 14%. The sequenced material came from blood. These receptors originate from a man aged 50-60 years with Graves' hyperthyroidism.

This clonotype was detected ten times or more. V gene TRBV28 combines with J gene TRBJ2-7, with D hard to call. V lost 2 bases and J lost 3, with 11 bases in between. There are 14 residues in the CDR3. In germline, CDR1 is MDHEN, CDR2 SYDVKM. CDR3 nucleotide sequence: TGTGCCAGCAGTTTAAACGGGCTTAACTACGAGCAGTACTTC. Translation: CASSLNGLNYEQYF.

This clonotype was seen many times. The chain employs TRBV19 and TRBJ2-7; the D is unclear. With 5 bases removed from V and 3 bases from J, the gap between germline ends came to 8 bases. The CDR3 covers 12 residues. Germline V gene lookup returns CDR1 LNHDA and CDR2 SQIVND (reference sequence). The CDR3 region is CASSATGYEQYF. The CDR3 DNA reads TGTGCCAGTAGTGCCACGGGCTACGAGCAGTACTTC.

This clonotype was seen at least ten times. This chain uses TRBV11-2 with TRBJ2-7; D is possibly TRBD2 (5 bases). Trimming pared 8 bases from V and 2 bases from J, leaving 16 bases between. Germline CDR1 is SGHAT and CDR2 is FQNNGV. This CDR3 has 14 amino acids. The CDR3 is CASRGSRIAYEQYF. CDR3 DNA: TGTGCCAGCCGTGGGAGTAGAATTGCCTACGAGCAGTACTTC.

The genes are TRBV6-5 and TRBJ1-6, with D uncertain. Trimming cost V 0 bases and J 6 bases, with 15 bases left between them. CDR3 length: 17 residues. CDR1 MNHEY and CDR2 SVGAGI come from the germline V gene. The CDR3 is CASSYSITALFNSPLHF. For the CDR3, the DNA is TGTGCCAGCAGTTACTCGATAACAGCCCTGTTTAATTCACCCCTCCACTTT.

This clonotype was picked up a small number of times. The DNA for the CDR3 is TGTGCCACCAGTGAAGCCGGGACTAGCCTCCCCGGGGAGCTGTTTTTT. Translating gives CATSEAGTSLPGELFF. The chain couples TRBV24-1 to TRBJ2-2, with 9 bases matching TRBD2. This CDR3 region has 16 residues. Trimming cost V 4 bases and J 6 bases; bases outside gene matches: 8. CDR1 is KGHDR, CDR2 SFDVKD, per germline.

In this sample, this clonotype turned up many times. This rearrangement joins TRBV5-1 to TRBJ2-5; 7 nucleotides match TRBD1. Trimming took 0 bases from V and 4 from J; bases not matched to a gene: 9. Germline V gene data show CDR1 as SGHRS and CDR2 as YFSETQ. The length of the CDR3 is 16 residues. The CDR3 region is CASSLDATGLSETQYF. CDR3 nucleotide sequence: TGCGCCAGCAGCTTGGATGCGACAGGGTTGTCAGAGACCCAGTACTTC. Combining the CDR3 with reference TRBV5-1 and TRBJ2-5 gives the whole variable domain KAGVTQTPRYLIKTRGQQVTLSCSPISGHRSVSWYQQTPGQGLQFLFEYFSETQRNKGNFPGRFSGRQFSNSRSEMNVSTLELGDSALYLCASSLDATGLSETQYFGPGTRLLVL.

The chain recombines TRBV20-1 with TRBJ2-1; D call uncertain. The CDR3 extends over 14 amino acids. Germline CDR1 reads DFQATT; CDR2 reads SNEGSKA (reference sequence). V gave up 6 bases and J gave up 4 bases, with 16 bases separating them. The CDR3: CSATSSTVYNEQFF. The CDR3 bases are TGCAGTGCCACGAGCAGTACAGTTTACAATGAGCAGTTCTTC.

There are many counts of this clonotype. The chain links TRBV3-1 to TRBJ2-1, with 9 bases fitting TRBD1. CDR3 size: 16 residues. Germline CDR1 reads LGHDT; CDR2 reads YNNKEL (reference sequence). J lost 10 bases, V lost 4 bases, and 14 bases had no gene match. Here the CDR3 DNA reads TGTGCCAGCAGCCTCCGGGACAGGGATTTTAGCGACGAGCAGTTCTTC. Amino acids: CASSLRDRDFSDEQFF.

The CDR3 DNA is TGTGCCAGCAGCGTAACCAGCGGGGGGCCCTACGAGCAGTACTTC. Translation: CASSVTSGGPYEQYF. V and J are TRBV9 and TRBJ2-7; 9 bases are a match to TRBD2. Germline values: CDR1 SGDLS, CDR2 YYNGEE. The CDR3 is 15 residues long. The trim removed 1 base at V and 2 bases at J, leaving 4 bases unmatched.

This chain connects TRBV3-1 to TRBJ2-1, with D unclear. In germline, CDR1 is LGHDT, CDR2 YNNKEL (reference sequence). The CDR3 sequence is 14 residues long. The ends were cut back, 4 bases at V and 5 bases at J, with 12 bases in the middle. The CDR3 sequence: CASSLKSAHNEQFF. For the CDR3, the DNA is TGTGCCAGCAGCCTCAAATCGGCCCACAATGAGCAGTTCTTC.

The rearrangement uses TRBV10-3 and TRBJ2-1, with 15 positions matching TRBD2. V lost 8 bases to trimming and J lost 8 bases; unmatched junction nucleotides: 4. In germline, CDR1 is ENHRY, CDR2 SYGVKD. The CDR3 length is 14 residues. The CDR3 protein is CAILGTSGRYEQFF. The CDR3 DNA is TGTGCCATCCTCGGGACTAGCGGGAGGTATGAGCAGTTCTTC.

About this clonotype itself: Mismatch with germline at one junction end may stem from a read error. The chain couples TRBV7-9 to TRBJ2-7; 11 bases agree with TRBD2. The length of the CDR3 is 14 residues. The V gene's germline CDR1 is SEHNR and CDR2 FQNEAQ (reference sequence). The CDR3 loop is CASSLEGTSGPRQF. The DNA of the CDR3 is TGTGCCAGCAGCTTAGAGGGGACTAGCGGCCCCCGGCAGTTC.

A note on this clonotype: This clone may be a read error of a much larger clone one base away. This chain links TRBV3-1 with TRBJ1-2; 7 bases map to TRBD1. This CDR3 spans 13 amino acids. Germline CDR1 is LGHDT and CDR2 is YNNKEL (reference sequence). The V and J ends lost 3 bases and 7 bases, in that order; junction bases with no gene match: 5. This chain's CDR3 is CASSHRQGAGYTF. CDR3 sequence (DNA): TGTGCCAGCAGCCACCGACAGGGTGCTGGCTACACCTTC.

This sequence joins TRBV3-1 and TRBJ1-2; a weak D match, TRBD1 (5 bases). Trimming took off 4 bases at V and 0 bases at J, with 18 bases between the two ends. Germline CDR1 is LGHDT and CDR2 is YNNKEL (reference sequence). The CDR3 sequence is 17 residues long. CDR3 sequence (DNA): TGTGCCAGCAGCCGCAAATTCTCCGACAGAGCTAACTATGGCTACACCTTC. It is translated as CASSRKFSDRANYGYTF.

The chain joins TRBV11-1 to TRBJ2-7; 12 positions agree with TRBD2. V shed 6 bases and J 0 bases; nucleotides not matched to a gene: 6. This CDR3 has 16 amino acids. Looked up from germline, CDR1 is SGHAT and CDR2 is FQDESV (reference sequence). The chain's CDR3 is CASRLAGGPSSYEQYF. The DNA of the CDR3 is TGTGCCAGCAGACTAGCGGGAGGCCCCAGCTCCTACGAGCAGTACTTC.

The chain's CDR3 is CASGHRYEQYF. In DNA form, the CDR3 reads TGTGCCAGTGGACACCGCTACGAGCAGTACTTC. This rearrangement joins TRBV28 to TRBJ2-7, with a possible D match to TRBD1 (5 bases). V dropped 9 bases and J dropped 3 bases, with 9 bases sitting between them. The CDR3 runs 11 residues. Per the germline V gene, CDR1 is MDHEN and CDR2 is SYDVKM. Based on the CDR3 plus reference TRBV28 and TRBJ2-7, the full variable domain is DVKVTQSSRYLVKRTGEKVFLECVQDMDHENMFWYRQDPGLGLRLIYFSYDVKMKEKGDIPEGYSVSREKKERFSLILESASTNQTSMYLCASGHRYEQYFGPGTRLTVT.

CDR3 sequence (DNA): TGTGCCAGCAGCGGAGACGGCTTCGAGCAGTACTTC. Translated: CASSGDGFEQYF. This chain connects TRBV5-5 to TRBJ2-7; D not resolved. Germline lookup yields CDR1 SGHKS and CDR2 YYEKEE (reference sequence). Trimming pared 4 bases from V and 6 bases from J, leaving 11 bases between. The CDR3 has 12 amino acids.

Ten or more counts support this clonotype. V and J are TRBV7-9 and TRBJ2-3, with TRBD1 matching 7 bases. V lost 5 bases, J lost 0 bases, and 8 bases stayed unmatched. The CDR3 runs to 16 residues. Germline V gene sequence: CDR1 SEHNR, CDR2 FQNEAQ (reference sequence). The CDR3 DNA reads as TGTGCCAGCAGCCCTCCCACAGGGGCTAGCACAGATACGCAGTATTTT. Residues: CASSPPTGASTDTQYF.

The rearrangement links TRBV5-5 to TRBJ2-3; D remains unclear. The CDR3 has 14 residues. Trimming removed 2 bases at V and 3 bases at J, with 10 bases between. CDR1 is SGHKS and CDR2 is YYEKEE in the germline V gene (reference sequence). The CDR3 loop reads CASSLTHKTDTQYF. The CDR3, as DNA: TGTGCCAGCAGCTTAACCCACAAGACAGATACGCAGTATTTT.

This clonotype was recorded many times. The rearrangement uses TRBV28 and TRBJ2-1; D perhaps matches TRBD1 (6 bases). Germline V gene data show CDR1 as MDHEN and CDR2 as SYDVKM. V lost 5 bases, J lost 2 bases, and 16 bases lay in between. The CDR3 totals 16 residues. This CDR3 is CASSPAGDRPYNEQFF. The CDR3 coding sequence is TGTGCCAGCAGTCCCGCGGGTGACAGGCCCTACAATGAGCAGTTCTTC.

In its sample, this clonotype was seen many times. This rearrangement joins TRBV27 to TRBJ1-2; no clear D. Trimming cost V 2 bases and J 8 bases, with 12 bases left between them. The CDR3 has 13 amino acids. CDR1 is MNHEY, CDR2 SMNVEV, per germline (reference sequence). CDR3 coding DNA: TGTGCCAGCAGTTTAAGCAGGTCCGGGGGCTACACCTTC. Translated: CASSLSRSGGYTF.

This clonotype was seen many times. In nucleotides, the CDR3 is TGTGCCAGCAGCTTTTCTGTGGACAGATCCTACGAGCAGTACTTC. Translating gives CASSFSVDRSYEQYF. This rearrangement joins TRBV11-2 to TRBJ2-7; perhaps TRBD1 as D (6 bases). V dropped 3 bases and J dropped 1 base, with 13 bases sitting between them. This CDR3 is built from 15 residues. Germline CDR1 SGHAT, CDR2 FQNNGV.

This clonotype was seen repeatedly, ten times or more. The rearrangement uses TRBV28 and TRBJ2-5; 8 nucleotides line up with TRBD1. V was clipped by 8 bases and J by 5 bases; unmatched bases: 10. Germline V lookup: CDR1 MDHEN, CDR2 SYDVKM. The CDR3 is 14 amino acids. The CDR3 loop reads CASRIFRGHETQYF. The CDR3 DNA reads TGTGCCAGCCGGATTTTCAGGGGGCATGAGACCCAGTACTTC.

This clonotype was detected many times. The rearrangement links TRBV11-2 to TRBJ2-1, with 11 bases lining up with TRBD2. The CDR3 covers 16 residues. CDR1 and CDR2 from the germline V gene are SGHAT and FQNNGV. Germline trimming cut 4 bases from V and 3 bases from J; bases unmatched to any gene: 5. This chain's CDR3 is CASSSSGGRVYNEQFF. CDR3 DNA sequence: TGTGCCAGCAGCTCTAGCGGGGGGAGGGTCTACAATGAGCAGTTCTTC.

The chain combines TRBV5-5 with TRBJ1-1, with 8 bases that match TRBD1. Losses at the gene ends were 0 bases for V and 4 bases for J; bases not matched to a gene: 5. CDR3 length: 15 residues. Germline loops: CDR1 SGHKS, CDR2 YYEKEE (reference sequence). In DNA, the CDR3 is TGTGCCAGCAGCTTGGCGGCAGGGGGCCTCACTGAAGCTTTCTTT. This translates into CASSLAAGGLTEAFF. The full variable domain, rest sourced from reference TRBV5-5 and TRBJ1-1, is DAGVTQSPTHLIKTRGQQVTLRCSPISGHKSVSWYQQVLGQGPQFIFQYYEKEERGRGNFPDRFSARQFPNYSSELNVNALLLGDSALYLCASSLAAGGLTEAFFGQGTRLTVV.

This clonotype was found many times. The V and J genes are TRBV24-1 and TRBJ2-7, with D possibly being TRBD1 or TRBD2 (5 bases each). Germline lookup yields CDR1 KGHDR and CDR2 SFDVKD. CDR3 length: 15 residues. Trimming cost V 3 bases and J 2 bases, with 13 bases left between them. The CDR3 loop is CATSDARDPTYEQYF. The CDR3 DNA reads TGTGCCACCAGTGATGCCCGGGACCCCACCTACGAGCAGTACTTC.

There are a few counts of this clonotype. The rearrangement uses TRBV6-1 and TRBJ1-5, with D unresolved. There are 14 residues in the CDR3. Trimming took off 6 bases at V and 6 bases at J, with 15 bases between the two ends. Germline V gives CDR1 MNHNS, CDR2 SASEGT. Written as DNA, the CDR3 is TGTGCCAGCAGCCATGAACCCGTCAGTCAGCCCCAGCATTTT. It is translated as CASSHEPVSQPQHF.

V is TRBV20-1 and J is TRBJ2-3, with no clear D. Germline assignment: CDR1 DFQATT and CDR2 SNEGSKA (reference sequence). V dropped 0 bases and J dropped 0 bases, with 31 bases sitting between them. The CDR3 is 22 amino acids. This CDR3 reads CSARDSPTEWNLYSRSTDTQYF. The CDR3 DNA is TGCAGTGCTAGAGACAGCCCCACTGAGTGGAATTTGTATAGCCGAAGCACAGATACGCAGTATTTT.

This clonotype showed up just a few times. The J gene is TRBJ2-1, the V gene TRBV19; D is perhaps TRBD2 (6 bases). V lost 2 bases and J 6 bases, leaving 11 bases between the germline ends. The CDR3 length is 14 residues. Germline V CDR1 and CDR2: LNHDA, SQIVND (reference sequence). The CDR3 region has the DNA TGTGCCAGTAGTATACGTTCCGGGGGCAATGAGCAGTTCTTC. Translation: CASSIRSGGNEQFF.

This clonotype was counted a few times. The chain combines TRBV29-1 with TRBJ2-7; 7 bases fit TRBD1. This CDR3 has 15 residues. Germline V gives CDR1 SQVTM, CDR2 ANQGSEA. The V segment lost 4 bases and the J segment 2 bases; nucleotides outside the gene matches: 11. The CDR3 sequence is CSVGVFGQEAYEQYF. CDR3 nucleotide sequence: TGCAGCGTTGGAGTCTTCGGACAGGAAGCCTACGAGCAGTACTTC.

A remark on this clonotype: One base away lies a much larger clone, so this may be a sequencing read error. The V gene is TRBV20-1, the J gene TRBJ2-5; D tentatively fits TRBD1 or TRBD2 (5 bases each). In germline, CDR1 is DFQATT, CDR2 SNEGSKA (reference sequence). The length of the CDR3 is 16 residues. The ends were cut back, 3 bases at V and 5 bases at J, with 22 bases in the middle. This chain's CDR3 is CSASGYEGNPRETQYF. The CDR3 DNA follows: TGCAGTGCTAGTGGTTATGAGGGGAACCCCAGGGAGACCCAGTACTTC.